Sequencing of this TCR beta chain was carried out in a study of response to subunit inactivated influenza vaccine. This CDR3 comprises 14 residues. J was trimmed by 2 bases and V by 5 bases; bases with no gene match: 6. CDR1 is GTSNPN and CDR2 is SVGIG in the germline V gene (reference sequence). TCRdb re-called the RT-PCR reads with MiXCR, one entry per CDR3 protein. The sample contains 560,000 or so distinct CDR3 sequences, roughly 8.2% of which appear only once. With respect to this clonotype: No antigen is known for it.

Notes on the study in general: New T cells are recruited in small numbers by each seasonal influenza vaccination, according to the authors' suggestion.

The sequence was obtained from a man between 50 and 75 years old who received an inactivated influenza vaccine. This material consisted of PBMCs from blood, taken around 25 months after vaccination. V gene TRBV30 combines with J gene TRBJ2-1; TRBD2 matches 7 bases. The CDR3 DNA reads as TGTGCCTGGGGACACGGGACTACCTACAATGAGCAGTTCTTC. Its translation is CAWGHGTTYNEQFF.